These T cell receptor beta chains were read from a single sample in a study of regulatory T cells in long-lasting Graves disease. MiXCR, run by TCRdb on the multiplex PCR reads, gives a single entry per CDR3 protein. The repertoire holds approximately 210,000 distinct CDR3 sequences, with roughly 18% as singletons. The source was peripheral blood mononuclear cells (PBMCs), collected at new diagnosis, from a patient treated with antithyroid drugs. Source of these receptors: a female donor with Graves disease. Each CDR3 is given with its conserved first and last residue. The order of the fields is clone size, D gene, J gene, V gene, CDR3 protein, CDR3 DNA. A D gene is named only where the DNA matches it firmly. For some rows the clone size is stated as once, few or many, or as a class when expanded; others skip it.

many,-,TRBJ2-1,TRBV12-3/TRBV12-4,CASSPFRESYNEQFF,TGTGCCAGCAGTCCCTTTCGGGAGTCCTACAATGAGCAGTTCTTC
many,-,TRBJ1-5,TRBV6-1,CASSDGPGHLSSNQPQHF,TGTGCCAGCAGTGACGGACCGGGACATCTCTCTAGCAATCAGCCCCAGCATTTT
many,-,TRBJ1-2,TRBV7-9,CASSSLGGYTF,TGTGCCAGCAGCTCCCTTGGGGGCTACACCTTC
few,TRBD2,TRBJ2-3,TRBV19,CASSLAGGLTDTQYF,TGTGCCAGTAGTCTAGCGGGAGGCCTCACAGATACGCAGTATTTT
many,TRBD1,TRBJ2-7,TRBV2,CASRKTGGADEQYF,TGTGCCAGCCGAAAGACAGGGGGCGCGGACGAGCAGTACTTC
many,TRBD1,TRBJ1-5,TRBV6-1,CASSERQGFRGSNQPQHF,TGTGCCAGCAGTGAGAGACAGGGGTTCAGGGGTAGCAATCAGCCCCAGCATTTT
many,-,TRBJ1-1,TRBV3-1,CASSQDHGSPEAFF,TGTGCCAGCAGCCAAGATCACGGTTCCCCTGAAGCTTTCTTT
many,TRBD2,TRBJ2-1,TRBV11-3,CASSLAQLRASGRANEQFF,TGTGCCAGCAGCTTAGCCCAATTAAGAGCTAGCGGGAGGGCCAATGAGCAGTTCTTC
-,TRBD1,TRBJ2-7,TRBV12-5,CASAPGRGTGSPQQYF,TGTGCTAGTGCGCCCGGAAGGGGGACAGGATCCCCCCAGCAGTACTTC
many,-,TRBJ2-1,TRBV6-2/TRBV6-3,CASSGVGWDAKDNEQFF,TGTGCCAGCAGTGGGGTGGGGTGGGACGCGAAGGACAATGAGCAGTTCTTC
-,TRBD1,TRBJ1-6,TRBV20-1,CSATGLNSPLHF,TGCAGTGCGACAGGGTTGAATTCACCCCTCCACTTT
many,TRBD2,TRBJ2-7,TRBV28,CASSFGTSGAYEQYF,TGTGCCAGCAGTTTCGGGACTAGCGGTGCCTACGAGCAGTACTTC
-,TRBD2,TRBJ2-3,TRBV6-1,CASSRTRTNTDTQYF,TGTGCCAGCAGTCGGACTAGAACTAACACAGATACGCAGTATTTT
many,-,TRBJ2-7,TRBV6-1,CASKKGKIHEQYF,TGTGCCAGCAAGAAAGGGAAGATCCACGAGCAGTACTTC
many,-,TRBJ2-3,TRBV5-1,CASTLGRGTDTQYF,TGCGCCAGCACCCTGGGTAGAGGTACAGATACGCAGTATTTT
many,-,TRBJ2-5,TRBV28,CASSFSGRTQETQYF,TGTGCCAGCAGTTTTTCGGGTCGGACCCAAGAGACCCAGTACTTC
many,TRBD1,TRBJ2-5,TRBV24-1,CATSDLVTGGETQYF,TGTGCCACCAGTGATTTGGTGACAGGGGGAGAGACCCAGTACTTC
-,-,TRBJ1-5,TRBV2,CASRGNRVGESSNQPQHF,TGTGCCAGCAGGGGAAACAGGGTCGGCGAGTCTTCAAATCAGCCCCAGCATTTT
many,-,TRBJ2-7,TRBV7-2,CASSFPHVREYF,TGTGCCAGCAGCTTCCCCCATGTGAGGGAGTACTTC
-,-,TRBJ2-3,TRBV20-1,CSARDFGSSSTDTQYF,TGCAGTGCTAGAGATTTCGGGTCTTCTAGCACAGATACGCAGTATTTT
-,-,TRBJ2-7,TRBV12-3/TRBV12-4,CASSFNLYEQYF,TGTGCCAGCAGTTTCAACCTCTACGAGCAGTACTTC
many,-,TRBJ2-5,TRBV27,CASSLSRVTETQYF,TGTGCCAGCAGTTTATCGCGCGTAACAGAGACCCAGTACTTC
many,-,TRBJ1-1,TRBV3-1,CASSRSYMNTEAFF,TGTGCCAGCAGCCGCTCCTACATGAACACTGAAGCTTTCTTT
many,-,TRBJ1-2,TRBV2,CASSERKGSYGYTF,TGTGCCAGCAGTGAGAGGAAGGGGAGCTATGGCTACACCTTC
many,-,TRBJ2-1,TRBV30,CALRRVGYGGEQFF,TGTGCCTTACGGAGGGTAGGTTACGGGGGTGAGCAGTTCTTC
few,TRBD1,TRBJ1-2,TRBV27,CASSRGDSLNYGYTF,TGTGCCAGCAGCCGTGGGGACAGCTTAAACTATGGCTACACCTTC
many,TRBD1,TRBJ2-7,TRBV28,CASSGTGGPYEQYF,TGTGCCAGCAGTGGGACAGGGGGCCCCTACGAGCAGTACTTC
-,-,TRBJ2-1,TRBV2,CASSTQFRDQEFF,TGTGCCAGCAGTACTCAATTCCGGGACCAGGAGTTCTTC
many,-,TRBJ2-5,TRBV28,CASRKNRVQETQYF,TGTGCCAGCAGAAAAAACAGGGTCCAAGAGACCCAGTACTTC
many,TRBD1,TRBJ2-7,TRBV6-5,CASSWDRISREQYF,TGTGCCAGCAGTTGGGACAGGATCTCGAGGGAGCAGTACTTC
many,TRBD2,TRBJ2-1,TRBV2,CASSIRTSGTFEQFF,TGTGCCAGCAGTATTAGGACTAGCGGGACATTTGAGCAGTTCTTC
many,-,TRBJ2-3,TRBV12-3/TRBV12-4,CASSNPSLTDTQYF,TGTGCCAGCAGTAACCCAAGCCTAACAGATACGCAGTATTTT
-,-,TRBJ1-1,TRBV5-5,CASSFGGGLNTEAFF,TGTGCCAGCAGCTTTGGGGGGGGGCTGAACACTGAAGCTTTCTTT
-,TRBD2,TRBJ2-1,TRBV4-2,CASSRQTSGSYNEQFF,TGTGCCAGCAGCCGCCAAACTAGCGGGTCCTACAATGAGCAGTTCTTC
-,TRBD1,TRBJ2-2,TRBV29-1,CSIFIGTGGTGELFF,TGCAGCATTTTTATCGGGACAGGAGGCACCGGGGAGCTGTTTTTT
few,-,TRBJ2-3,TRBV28,CASSLRQTYSSTDTQYF,TGTGCCAGCAGTCTTAGACAGACCTACTCTAGCACAGATACGCAGTATTTT
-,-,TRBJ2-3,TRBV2,CASSLWGAGRGTDTQYF,TGTGCCAGCAGTCTCTGGGGGGCAGGGCGAGGCACAGATACGCAGTATTTT
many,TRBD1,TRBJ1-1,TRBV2,CASSSGQGEAFF,TGTGCCAGCAGTTCGGGACAGGGTGAAGCTTTCTTT
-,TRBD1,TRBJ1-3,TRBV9,CASSVDPGGAVDTIYF,TGTGCCAGCAGCGTAGACCCAGGGGGCGCGGTGGACACCATATATTTT
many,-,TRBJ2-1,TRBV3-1,CASRAAGVDEQFF,TGTGCCTCCAGAGCGGCAGGGGTTGATGAGCAGTTCTTC
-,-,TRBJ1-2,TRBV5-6,CASSWGLEDYGYTF,TGTGCCAGCAGCTGGGGACTGGAGGACTATGGCTACACCTTC
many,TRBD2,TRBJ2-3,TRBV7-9,CASSLGLREDTDTQYF,TGTGCCAGCAGCTTAGGTTTACGGGAGGACACAGATACGCAGTATTTT
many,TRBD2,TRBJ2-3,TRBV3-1,CASSQGLVTDTQYF,TGTGCCAGCAGCCAGGGACTAGTGACAGATACGCAGTATTTT
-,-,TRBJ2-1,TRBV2,CASSEFSGVNNEQFF,TGTGCCAGCAGTGAATTCTCAGGCGTAAACAATGAGCAGTTCTTC
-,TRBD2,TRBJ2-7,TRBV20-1,CSVILGTSPYEQYF,TGCAGTGTTATTCTAGGGACTAGCCCTTACGAGCAGTACTTC
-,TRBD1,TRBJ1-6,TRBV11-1,CASSRVTGGNSPLHF,TGTGCCAGCAGCCGCGTAACAGGGGGTAATTCACCCCTCCACTTT
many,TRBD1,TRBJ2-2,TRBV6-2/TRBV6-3,CASSYVQGAVGELFF,TGTGCCAGCAGTTACGTCCAGGGGGCGGTCGGGGAGCTGTTTTTT
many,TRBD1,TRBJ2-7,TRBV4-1,CASSQGRTGAEPYEQYF,TGCGCCAGCAGCCAAGGCAGGACAGGGGCGGAGCCCTACGAGCAGTACTTC
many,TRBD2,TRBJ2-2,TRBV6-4,CASSVAGDTGELFF,TGTGCCAGCAGCGTTGCGGGGGACACCGGGGAGCTGTTTTTT
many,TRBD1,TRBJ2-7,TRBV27,CASSFRQGTYEQYF,TGTGCCAGCAGTTTCCGACAGGGCACCTACGAGCAGTACTTC
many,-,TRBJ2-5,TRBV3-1,CASSQMTGRRETQYF,TGTGCCAGCAGCCAAATGACTGGGAGGAGGGAGACCCAGTACTTC